The subject of this entry is one T cell receptor (beta chain). What it binds is unknown. The length of the CDR3 is 14 residues. Germline CDR1 is SGHRS and CDR2 is YFSETQ. V gave up 3 bases and J gave up 7 bases; unmatched junction bases: 6. The data were obtained in a study of beta chain features in type 1 diabetes. Of the isolated RNA, all was reverse transcribed, and so the sequenced material was expressed TCRB transcripts. The repertoire was sequenced with immunoSEQ multiplex PCR; TCRdb's copy has only in-frame clones and lacks some. The sample yields 40,000 to 45,000 clones, over 50% seen once. General observations from the study: Type 1 diabetes patients had VDJ junctions that carried fewer insertions and more deletions.

This clonotype was sampled from a woman aged 18 to 35 in good health. V is TRBV5-1 and J is TRBJ2-2, with 7 bases aligning to TRBD1. The sample was Tregs from blood. CDR3 sequence (DNA): TGCGCCAGCAGCTCGGGACAGTCGGTCGGGGAGCTGTTTTTT. This codes for CASSSGQSVGELFF.